Given below is one T cell receptor beta chain in context. The source of the sample is a study of blood T cell repertoires in COVID-19. The CDR3 contains 14 residues. Germline loops: CDR1 SGHAT, CDR2 FQNNGV. Trimming at V came to 5 bases and at J to 9 bases, leaving 11 bases not matched to a gene. Profiling relied on immunoSEQ multiplex PCR, and the TCRdb table lists in-frame clones only, not all of them. The sample holds approximately 170,000 clones, about 80% seen once. The material sequenced was peripheral blood. This sequence was found in a woman older than 75 with acute or convalescent COVID-19. The J gene is TRBJ2-7, the V gene TRBV11-2; 9 positions match TRBD2. CDR3 amino acids: CASSLSGSPAVQYF. The CDR3 bases are TGTGCCAGCAGCCTTAGCGGGAGTCCGGCCGTGCAGTACTTC.